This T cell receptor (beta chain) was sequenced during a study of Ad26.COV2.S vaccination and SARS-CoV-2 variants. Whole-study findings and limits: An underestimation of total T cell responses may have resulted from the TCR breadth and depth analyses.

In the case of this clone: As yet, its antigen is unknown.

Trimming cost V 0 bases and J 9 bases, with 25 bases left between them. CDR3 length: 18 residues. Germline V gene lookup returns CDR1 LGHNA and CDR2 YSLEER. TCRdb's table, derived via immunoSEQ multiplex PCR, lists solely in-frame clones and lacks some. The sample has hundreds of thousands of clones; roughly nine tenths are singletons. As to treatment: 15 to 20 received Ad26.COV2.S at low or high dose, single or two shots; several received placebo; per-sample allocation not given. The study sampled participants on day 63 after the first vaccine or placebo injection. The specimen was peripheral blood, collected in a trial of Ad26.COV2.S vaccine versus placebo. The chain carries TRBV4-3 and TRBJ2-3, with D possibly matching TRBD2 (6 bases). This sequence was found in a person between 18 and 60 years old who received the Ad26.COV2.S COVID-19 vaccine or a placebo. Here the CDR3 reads CASSQDFGSWESDDTQYF. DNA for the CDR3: TGCGCCAGCAGCCAAGATTTCGGGAGCTGGGAAAGTGACGACACGCAGTATTTT.